Shown below are 7 T cell receptor beta chains from a single sample sequenced in a study of T cell responses to AZD1222 COVID-19 vaccine (dated by TCRdb to the early 2020s). Libraries were prepared through the immunoSEQ multiplex PCR assay. Entries here come from immuneACCESS through TCRdb and include only in-frame sequences with V and J called. Some clones fail to appear in such tables; in the studies checked, an unresolved V gene covers under half of the shortfall, and the cause of the remainder is unknown. This sample holds approximately 140,000 clones; around 90% were observed only once. The top ten constitute roughly 1.1% of the sample. Per the publication, the time point label means: about 28 days (+/-7) after the second vaccine dose. The sequenced sample was peripheral blood, obtained 28 days after the second AZD1222 dose. These receptors originate from an adult who received the AZD1222 COVID-19 vaccine.

The rearrangement links TRBV15 to TRBJ2-7, with D perhaps assigned TRBD1 or TRBD2 (5 bases each). V lost 0 bases to trimming and J lost 4 bases, with 19 bases between them. The CDR3 runs to 17 residues. CDR1 LNHNV and CDR2 YYDKDF come from the germline V gene (reference sequence). The CDR3 nucleotides are TGTGCCACCAGCAGAGAGAGGCCTCAGGGTAGCGAGTACGAGCAGTACTTC. Translating it yields CATSRERPQGSEYEQYF.

The chain employs TRBV5-4 and TRBJ1-1; a possible D gene is TRBD1 (5 bases). Between the trimmed V and J ends, which lost 10 bases and 5 bases, there was a span of 21 bases. This CDR3 is 14 amino acids long. CDR1 is SGHNT, CDR2 YYREEE, per germline (reference sequence). Written as DNA, the CDR3 is TGTGCCGGGCACGGGGGGAAAATTGGTACTGAAGCTTTCTTT. Its protein is CAGHGGKIGTEAFF.

V gene TRBV30 combines with J gene TRBJ1-2; no firm D call. Trimming took off 0 bases at V and 7 bases at J, with 18 bases between the two ends. Germline values: CDR1 GTSNPN, CDR2 SVGIG (reference sequence). The CDR3 totals 15 residues. CDR3 sequence reads: CAWSVLVSGFSGYTF. The CDR3 DNA reads as TGTGCCTGGAGTGTGCTTGTATCCGGGTTTTCTGGCTACACCTTC.

This clone was recorded once. J is TRBJ2-3 and V is TRBV5-1; 7 nucleotides line up with TRBD2. The V gene's germline CDR1 is SGHRS and CDR2 YFSETQ. The CDR3 spans 18 residues. J was trimmed by 4 bases and V by 2 bases; bases with no gene match: 16. This CDR3 reads CASSFGGGGGLGADTQYF. In DNA, the CDR3 is TGCGCCAGCAGCTTTGGCGGGGGTGGAGGCCTTGGGGCAGATACGCAGTATTTT.

The table lists this clone with a count of one. The gene calls are TRBV7-9 and TRBJ1-5, with 10 positions matching TRBD1. Trimming cost V 5 bases and J 5 bases; bases outside gene matches: 6. In germline, CDR1 is SEHNR, CDR2 FQNEAQ (reference sequence). The CDR3 has 15 residues. The CDR3 sequence: CASSRTGGEDQPQHF. CDR3 DNA: TGTGCCAGCAGCCGGACAGGGGGAGAGGATCAGCCCCAGCATTTT.

The genes are TRBV12-5 and TRBJ2-7, with TRBD1 matching over 11 bases. V dropped 2 bases and J dropped 5; count of bases not matched to a gene: 5. The CDR3 has 15 amino acids. Looked up from germline, CDR1 is LGHNT and CDR2 is FRNRAP. This chain's CDR3 is CASGLWGQGGHEQYF. In DNA form, the CDR3 reads TGTGCTAGTGGTTTGTGGGGACAGGGGGGCCACGAGCAGTACTTC.

This clone is a singleton in its sample. The chain joins TRBV30 to TRBJ1-2; TRBD1 might be the D (5 bases). V was trimmed by 0 bases and J by 5 bases, leaving 10 bases between them. The CDR3 is 13 residues long. Per germline, CDR1 GTSNPN and CDR2 SVGIG (reference sequence). The chain's CDR3 is CAWSVQGSYGYTF. CDR3 coding DNA: TGTGCCTGGAGTGTTCAGGGATCGTATGGCTACACCTTC.